These 22 T cell receptor beta chains were sequenced from one sample in a study of PD-L1 blockade in urothelial cancer. Assay: immunoSEQ multiplex PCR; the TCRdb copy retains only in-frame clones and omits some. The table has about 47,000 clones, approximately 78% seen once; the top ten hold approximately 1.9%. The time point is: pretreatment peripheral blood. The sequencing used PBMCs, collected around atezolizumab (anti-PD-L1) treatment. Every receptor here comes from a man in his forties or fifties with urothelial cancer.

CDR3 DNA: TGTGCCAGCAGCCATGGAGGAGGACAGGGGTATTTGGCAACTAATGAAAAACTGTTTTTT. Its protein is CASSHGGGQGYLATNEKLFF. The rearrangement joins TRBV14 to TRBJ1-4, with 9 bases fitting TRBD1. Looked up from germline, CDR1 is SGHDN and CDR2 is FVKESK. The CDR3 extends over 20 amino acids. V lost 3 bases, J lost 0 bases, and 14 bases stayed unmatched.

This chain joins TRBV9 and TRBJ2-1, with TRBD1 as a possible D gene (6 bases). This CDR3 has 16 residues. The V and J ends lost 4 bases and 1 base respectively, with 15 bases between them. Germline assignment: CDR1 SGDLS and CDR2 YYNGEE. The DNA of the CDR3 is TGTGCCAGCAGCCAATCCAGGGGTCTTTCCTACAATGAGCAGTTCTTC. Translating it yields CASSQSRGLSYNEQFF.

This clone was detected a few times. The genes are TRBV5-4 and TRBJ1-6; a possible D gene is TRBD1 (6 bases). The V gene lost 3 bases and the J gene lost 0 bases, with 13 bases spanning the gap. This CDR3 spans 17 amino acids. Germline V CDR1 and CDR2: SGHNT, YYREEE (reference sequence). The CDR3 bases are TGTGCCAGCAGCTCGGGGGGCGGTTACTCCTATAATTCACCCCTCCACTTT. Translated, it gives CASSSGGGYSYNSPLHF.

In this sample, this clone turned up a few times. This sequence joins TRBV7-3 and TRBJ2-1, with 11 bases identical to TRBD2. The CDR3 extends over 15 amino acids. Trimming removed 5 bases from V and 6 bases from J; junction bases left unmatched: 6. Per germline, CDR1 SGHTA and CDR2 FQGTGA. In nucleotides, the CDR3 is TGTGCCAGCAGCCCCACTAGCGGGAGTGTCAATGAGCAGTTCTTC. Encoded protein: CASSPTSGSVNEQFF.

In its sample, this clone was seen a few times. The genes are TRBV19 and TRBJ1-3; tentative D call: TRBD1 (6 bases). This CDR3 has 13 residues. The V end lost 7 bases, the J end lost 2 bases, and 9 bases lay between the germline ends. Looked up from germline, CDR1 is LNHDA and CDR2 is SQIVND (reference sequence). The CDR3 DNA sequence: TGTGCCAGTACCCCAGGGGCTGGAAACACCATATATTTT. It translates to CASTPGAGNTIYF.

V is TRBV5-1 and J is TRBJ2-7, with 11 positions matching TRBD1. Germline CDR1 SGHRS, CDR2 YFSETQ. With V trimmed by 5 bases and J by 2 bases, 3 bases remained unmatched. The CDR3 has 14 residues. This chain's CDR3 is CASRGQGGPYEQYV. CDR3 DNA: TGCGCCAGCAGGGGACAGGGGGGGCCCTACGAGCAGTACGTC.

The chain links TRBV19 to TRBJ1-5; D is ambiguous. The CDR3 is 15 residues long. V lost 6 bases and J 0 bases, leaving 12 bases between the germline ends. Germline V lookup: CDR1 LNHDA, CDR2 SQIVND (reference sequence). This CDR3 reads CASRAGFNSNQPQHF. The CDR3 coding sequence is TGTGCCAGTAGGGCGGGATTCAATAGCAATCAGCCCCAGCATTTT.

J is TRBJ2-5 and V is TRBV19; a weak D match, TRBD2 (6 bases). Trimming took 9 bases from V and 4 from J, leaving 15 bases between them. The V gene's germline CDR1 is LNHDA and CDR2 SQIVND (reference sequence). The CDR3 is 13 amino acids. Written as DNA, the CDR3 is TGTGCCAGCGCCGGGGACTCCGGAGAGACCCAGTACTTC. Amino acids: CASAGDSGETQYF.

The chain carries TRBV25-1 and TRBJ1-2; D is uncertain. The germline V and J ends were trimmed by 4 bases and 8 bases, with 8 bases remaining between them. Germline loops: CDR1 MGHDK, CDR2 SYGVNS. The CDR3 consists of 11 residues. DNA of the CDR3: TGTGCCAGCAGTGGGAGGCGAGGCTACACCTTC. As protein: CASSGRRGYTF.

The V and J genes are TRBV2 and TRBJ2-4; 9 nucleotides agree with TRBD2. J was trimmed by 0 bases and V by 5 bases; bases with no gene match: 8. CDR3 size: 17 residues. Germline V gene data show CDR1 as SNHLY and CDR2 as FYNNEI. The CDR3 bases are TGTGCCAGCAGTCGTTGGCTAGCGGGACGAGCCAAAAACATTCAGTACTTC. This translates into CASSRWLAGRAKNIQYF.

The genes are TRBV4-2 and TRBJ2-1; 12 positions match TRBD2. Germline CDR1 and CDR2: LGHNA and YNFKEQ. The CDR3 runs 14 residues. J gave up 7 bases and V 7 bases, and 5 bases lay outside the gene matches. CDR3 coding DNA: TGTGCCAGCAAAGGGGGGACTAGCGGGAATGAGCAGTTCTTC. It encodes CASKGGTSGNEQFF.

This clone appeared once. This chain links TRBV13 with TRBJ2-1, with 10 bases fitting TRBD2. In germline, CDR1 is PRHDT, CDR2 FYEKMQ (reference sequence). V lost 4 bases and J lost 7; bases outside the gene matches: 13. The CDR3 runs 17 residues. The CDR3 loop is CASSWSSGGPRKNEQFF. The CDR3 DNA sequence: TGTGCCAGCAGCTGGAGTAGCGGGGGGCCAAGGAAGAATGAGCAGTTCTTC.

Only a few counts were recorded for this clone. This chain links TRBV6-1 with TRBJ2-5, with D perhaps matching TRBD2 (6 bases). CDR3 length: 14 residues. Deletions cut 4 bases from V and 2 bases from J, with 11 bases between. CDR1 and CDR2 from the germline V gene are MNHNS and SASEGT. This chain's CDR3 is CASSVYRGQETQYF. The CDR3 bases are TGTGCCAGCAGTGTTTACCGGGGGCAAGAGACCCAGTACTTC.

The rearrangement links TRBV4-1 to TRBJ2-2; 9 nucleotides align to TRBD1. This CDR3 is 16 amino acids long. Germline CDR1 is MGHRA and CDR2 is YSYEKL. V shed 0 bases and J 5 bases; nucleotides not matched to a gene: 4. The CDR3 DNA sequence: TGCGCCAGCAGCCAAGATCTGACAGGGGGTACCGGGGAGCTGTTTTTT. Residues: CASSQDLTGGTGELFF.

The chain combines TRBV16 with TRBJ1-5, with 7 bases aligning to TRBD1. Unmatched junction bases numbered 7, after V lost 5 bases and J lost 6 bases. The CDR3 runs 14 residues. Per germline, CDR1 KGHSY and CDR2 FQNENV. The CDR3, as DNA: TGTGCCAGCAGCAAAGACAGGGTGGGTCAGCCCCAGCATTTT. Translation: CASSKDRVGQPQHF. Together with reference TRBV16 and TRBJ1-5, the CDR3 gives the full variable domain: GEEVAQTPKHLVRGEGQKAKLYCAPIKGHSYVFWYQQVLKNEFKFLISFQNENVFDETGMPKERFSAKCLPNSPCSLEIQATKLEDSAVYFCASSKDRVGQPQHFGDGTRLSIL.

The count of this clone is one. One junction end does not reproduce the germline sequence, and a read error may be involved. This chain joins TRBV29-1 and TRBJ1-4, with TRBD1 matching 7 bases. This CDR3 region has 14 residues. Germline CDR1 is SQVTM and CDR2 is ANQGSEA. CDR3 region: CSVEGTDVNEKLFF. CDR3 nucleotides: TGCAGCGTGGAAGGGACAGACGTAAATGAAAAACTGTTTTTT.

The rearrangement joins TRBV13 to TRBJ2-3; 8 positions agree with TRBD2. This CDR3 has 15 residues. CDR1 PRHDT and CDR2 FYEKMQ come from the germline V gene (reference sequence). J gave up 10 bases and V 3 bases, and 12 bases lay outside the gene matches. The CDR3 protein is CASSFLGSGASPQYF. CDR3 bases: TGTGCCAGCAGCTTCCTTGGTAGCGGGGCGTCCCCGCAGTATTTT.

This sequence joins TRBV6-1 and TRBJ2-2; TRBD1 agrees at 8 bases. CDR1 is MNHNS and CDR2 is SASEGT in the germline V gene. Losses at the gene ends were 7 bases for V and 6 bases for J; bases not matched to a gene: 7. This CDR3 is 14 amino acids long. In nucleotides, the CDR3 is TGTGCCAGCACGGAACAGGGGGTTTCCGGGGAGCTGTTTTTT. It specifies CASTEQGVSGELFF.

J is TRBJ1-4 and V is TRBV6-5; 10 bases align to TRBD1. Trimming took 6 bases from V and 8 from J; bases not matched to a gene: 6. The V gene's germline CDR1 is MNHEY and CDR2 SVGAGI. This CDR3 is built from 14 residues. Here the CDR3 reads CASSPSGQGEKLFF. Written as DNA, the CDR3 is TGTGCCAGCAGCCCCTCGGGACAGGGGGAAAAACTGTTTTTT.

V usage is TRBV7-6 and J usage is TRBJ2-2, with a tentative D call TRBD1 (5 bases). The CDR3 loop spans 16 amino acids. Germline V CDR1 and CDR2: SGHVS, FNYEAQ. With 4 bases removed from V and 4 bases from J, the gap between germline ends came to 16 bases. The CDR3 nucleotides read TGTGCCAGCAGCTCGAAGACAGAGCTTTTCACCGGGGAGCTGTTTTTT. Residues: CASSSKTELFTGELFF.

The chain uses TRBV4-1 and TRBJ2-1, with D uncertain. Germline V gives CDR1 MGHRA, CDR2 YSYEKL. V shed 1 base and J shed 1 base, with 8 bases lying between them. The CDR3 runs 15 residues. The CDR3 nucleotides read TGCGCCAGCAGCCAAGGGCCCGGGTCCTACAATGAGCAGTTCTTC. Its translation: CASSQGPGSYNEQFF.

J is TRBJ1-1 and V is TRBV5-1; 10 bases match TRBD1. Per germline, CDR1 SGHRS and CDR2 YFSETQ. V was pared by 0 bases and J by 7 bases, with 3 bases of the junction left unmatched. The length of the CDR3 is 14 residues. This chain's CDR3 is CASSLAGQGNEAFF. CDR3 coding DNA: TGCGCCAGCAGCTTGGCGGGACAGGGGAATGAAGCTTTCTTT. Variable domain in full (rest from reference TRBV5-1 and TRBJ1-1): KAGVTQTPRYLIKTRGQQVTLSCSPISGHRSVSWYQQTPGQGLQFLFEYFSETQRNKGNFPGRFSGRQFSNSRSEMNVSTLELGDSALYLCASSLAGQGNEAFFGQGTRLTVV.